The entry that follows covers one T cell receptor (beta chain) sequence. Trimming pared 2 bases from V and 6 bases from J, leaving 2 bases between. The CDR3 spans 10 residues. Per germline, CDR1 ENHRY and CDR2 SYGVKD. This sample is drawn from a study of T cells in Graves' hyperthyroidism and ophthalmopathy. The source material, RNA transcripts, was used to amplify TCR beta CDR3 regions. HTBI primers were used for first-round RT-PCR of the TCR CDR3. In TCRdb, the multiplex PCR reads were re-called with MiXCR into one record per CDR3 protein. The sample contains around 100,000 distinct CDR3 sequences, about 50% of which appear only once.

The V and J genes are TRBV10-3 and TRBJ2-7; no firm D call. This receptor was taken from a man in his forties or fifties with Graves' hyperthyroidism. Material for sequencing was blood. CDR3 in DNA: TGTGCCATCAGTGAGATCGAGCAGTACTTC. This translates into CAISEIEQYF.